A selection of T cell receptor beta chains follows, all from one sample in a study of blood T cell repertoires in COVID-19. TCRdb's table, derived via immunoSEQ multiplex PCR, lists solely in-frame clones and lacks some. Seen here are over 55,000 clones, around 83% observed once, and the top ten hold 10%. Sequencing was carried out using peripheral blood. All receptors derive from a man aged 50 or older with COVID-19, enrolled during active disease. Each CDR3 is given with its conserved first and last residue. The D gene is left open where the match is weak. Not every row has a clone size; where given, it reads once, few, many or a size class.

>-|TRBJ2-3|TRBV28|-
CASSLRWGDSQYF
TGTGCCAGCAGTTTAAGGTGGGGGGATTCGCAGTATTTT
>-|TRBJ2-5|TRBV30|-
CAWSVEPSGRETQYF
TGTGCCTGGAGTGTAGAACCATCAGGGCGCGAGACCCAGTACTTC
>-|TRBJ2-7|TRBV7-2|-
CASSLASLSYEQYF
TGTGCCAGCAGCTTAGCGAGTCTGAGTTACGAGCAGTACTTC
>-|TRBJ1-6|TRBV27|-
CASRSGLSNSPLHF
TGTGCCAGCAGATCGGGACTTAGTAATTCACCCCTCCACTTT
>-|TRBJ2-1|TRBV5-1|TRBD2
CASSSLAGGQYNEQFF
TGCGCCAGCAGCTCTCTAGCGGGAGGGCAGTACAATGAGCAGTTCTTC
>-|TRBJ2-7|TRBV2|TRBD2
CASRDGLAGSEYF
TGTGCCAGCAGGGACGGACTAGCGGGTTCAGAGTACTTC
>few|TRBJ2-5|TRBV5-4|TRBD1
CASRTGGNPETQYF
TGTGCCAGCAGGACAGGGGGGAATCCAGAGACCCAGTACTTC
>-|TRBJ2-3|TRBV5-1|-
CASSLGVGSTDTQYF
TGCGCCAGCAGCTTGGGGGTGGGCAGCACAGATACGCAGTATTTT
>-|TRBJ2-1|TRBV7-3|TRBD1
CASSLRGQGAGGEQFF
TGTGCCAGCAGCTTAAGAGGCCAGGGGGCCGGGGGTGAGCAGTTCTTC
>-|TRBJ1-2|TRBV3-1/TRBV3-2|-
CASSQVGVGVSVYGYTF
TGTGCCAGCAGCCAAGTGGGTGTCGGAGTTTCGGTCTATGGCTACACCTTC
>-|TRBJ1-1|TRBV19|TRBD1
CATSSRDRVEAFF
TGTGCCACCTCGTCCCGGGACAGGGTTGAAGCTTTCTTT
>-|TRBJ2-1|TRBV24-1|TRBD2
CATSGLAVSYNEQFF
TGTGCCACTTCGGGACTAGCTGTTTCCTACAATGAGCAGTTCTTC
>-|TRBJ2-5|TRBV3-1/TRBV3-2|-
CASSPGETQYF
TGTGCCAGCAGCCCCGGGGAGACCCAGTACTTC
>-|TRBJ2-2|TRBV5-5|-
CASNHLEEAGELFF
TGTGCCAGCAACCATTTGGAAGAGGCCGGGGAGCTGTTTTTT
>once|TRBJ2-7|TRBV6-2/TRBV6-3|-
CASSYSEVWEQYF
TGTGCCAGCAGTTACTCGGAGGTGTGGGAGCAGTACTTC
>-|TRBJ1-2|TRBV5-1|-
CASSLSQGGGYTF
TGCGCCAGCAGCTTGTCGCAGGGTGGTGGCTACACCTTC
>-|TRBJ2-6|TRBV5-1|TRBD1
CASRTGGAGSGANVLTF
TGCGCCAGCAGGACAGGGGGCGCTGGCTCGGGGGCCAACGTCCTGACTTTC
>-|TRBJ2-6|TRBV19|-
CASRAGAGANVLTF
TGTGCCAGTAGGGCAGGGGCCGGGGCCAACGTCCTGACTTTC
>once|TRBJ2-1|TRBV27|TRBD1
CASSRTGSYEQFF
TGTGCCAGCAGTCGGACAGGGAGCTATGAGCAGTTCTTC
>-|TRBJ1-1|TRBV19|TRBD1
CASGWDREGTEAFF
TGTGCCAGTGGCTGGGACAGGGAGGGCACTGAAGCTTTCTTT
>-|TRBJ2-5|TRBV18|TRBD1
CASSRDSFQETQYF
TGTGCCAGCTCCCGGGACAGTTTCCAAGAGACCCAGTACTTC
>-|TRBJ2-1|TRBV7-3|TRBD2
CASSSLGGNNEQFF
TGTGCCAGCAGTTCGTTGGGGGGGAACAATGAGCAGTTCTTC
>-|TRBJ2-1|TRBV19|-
CASSIEYNEQFF
TGTGCCAGTAGTATTGAGTACAATGAGCAGTTCTTC
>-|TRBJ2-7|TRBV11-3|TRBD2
CASSKTSGAPYEQYF
TGTGCCAGCAGCAAGACTAGCGGGGCCCCCTACGAGCAGTACTTC
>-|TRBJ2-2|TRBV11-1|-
CASSLGLNTGELFF
TGTGCCAGCAGCTTAGGACTGAACACCGGGGAGCTGTTTTTT
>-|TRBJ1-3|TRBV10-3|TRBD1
CAISENRGWIGNTIYF
TGTGCCATCAGTGAAAACAGGGGATGGATCGGAAACACCATATATTTT
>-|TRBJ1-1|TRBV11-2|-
CASSQGPNTEAFF
TGTGCCAGCAGCCAGGGTCCGAACACTGAAGCTTTCTTT
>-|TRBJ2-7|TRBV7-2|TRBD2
CASSPRTSGSPSYEQYF
TGTGCCAGCAGCCCCAGGACTAGCGGGAGTCCCTCCTACGAGCAGTACTTC
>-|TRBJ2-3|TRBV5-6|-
CASSLAGSGTDTQYF
TGTGCCAGCAGCTTAGCGGGTTCTGGCACAGATACGCAGTATTTT
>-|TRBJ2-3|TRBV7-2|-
CASSPIAGTGGGGTQYF
TGTGCCAGCAGTCCAATAGCGGGCACCGGAGGGGGGGGTACGCAGTATTTT
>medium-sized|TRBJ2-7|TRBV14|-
CASSQGYAGREEQYF
TGTGCCAGCAGCCAAGGCTACGCGGGGCGGGAAGAGCAGTACTTC
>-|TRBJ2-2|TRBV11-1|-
CASSLALSTQGNTGELFF
TGTGCCAGCAGCTTAGCGCTCTCTACACAGGGGAACACCGGGGAGCTGTTTTTT
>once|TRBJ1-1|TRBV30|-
CAWSVLGRGEAFF
TGTGCCTGGAGTGTATTGGGCAGGGGTGAAGCTTTCTTT
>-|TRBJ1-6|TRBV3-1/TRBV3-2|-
CASSQVGDNSPLHF
TGTGCCAGCAGCCAAGTAGGGGATAATTCACCCCTCCACTTT
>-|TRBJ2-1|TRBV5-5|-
CASSLGQSSYNEQFF
TGTGCCAGCAGCTTGGGACAGAGCTCCTACAATGAGCAGTTCTTC
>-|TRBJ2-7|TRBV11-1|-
CASSDRDKNYEQYF
TGTGCCAGCAGTGACCGGGACAAGAACTACGAGCAGTACTTC
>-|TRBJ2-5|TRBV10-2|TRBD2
CASSDSKGPGGGRFGETQYF
TGCGCCAGCAGTGACTCGAAGGGCCCGGGGGGAGGGCGTTTTGGAGAGACCCAGTACTTC
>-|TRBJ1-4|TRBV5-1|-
CASSLSSTNEKLFF
TGCGCCAGCAGCTTATCCTCAACTAATGAAAAACTGTTTTTT
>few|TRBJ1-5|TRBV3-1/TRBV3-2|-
CASSQQGSPNQPQHF
TGTGCCAGCAGCCAACAGGGAAGCCCGAATCAGCCCCAGCATTTT
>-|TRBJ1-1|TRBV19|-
CASIGVRTEAFF
TGTGCCAGTATAGGGGTTCGCACTGAAGCTTTCTTT
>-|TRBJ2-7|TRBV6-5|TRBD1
CASSNRDRGLREQYF
TGTGCCAGCAGCAACCGGGACAGGGGACTCCGGGAGCAGTACTTC
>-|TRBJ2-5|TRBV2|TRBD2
CASSQEGGETQYF
TGTGCCAGCAGCCAGGAGGGAGGGGAGACCCAGTACTTC
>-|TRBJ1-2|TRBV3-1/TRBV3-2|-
CASSQESGGVYGYTF
TGTGCCAGCAGCCAAGAATCGGGAGGGGTGTATGGCTACACCTTC
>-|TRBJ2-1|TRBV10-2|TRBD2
CASSDRAGVHNEQFF
TGCGCCAGCAGTGATCGGGCGGGGGTCCACAATGAGCAGTTCTTC
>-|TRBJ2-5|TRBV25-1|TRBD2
CASQAGPGTQETQYF
TGTGCCAGTCAAGCGGGGCCTGGGACTCAAGAGACCCAGTACTTC
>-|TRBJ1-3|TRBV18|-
CASSPGAGNTIYF
TGTGCCAGCTCACCAGGTGCGGGGAACACCATATATTTT
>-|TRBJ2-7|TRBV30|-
CAWSVNSGPYEQYF
TGTGCCTGGAGTGTGAATAGCGGCCCCTACGAGCAGTACTTC
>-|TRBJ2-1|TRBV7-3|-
CASSLGQGRYNEQFF
TGTGCCAGCAGCTTAGGGCAGGGCCGATACAATGAGCAGTTCTTC
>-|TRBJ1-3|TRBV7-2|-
CASSLRQGNTIYF
TGTGCCAGCAGCTTAAGACAGGGAAACACCATATATTTT
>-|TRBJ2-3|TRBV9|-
CASSSSGYTDTQYF
TGTGCCAGCAGCTCCAGCGGGTACACAGATACGCAGTATTTT
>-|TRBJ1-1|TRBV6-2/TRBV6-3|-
CASSYRGLEAFF
TGTGCCAGCAGTTACCGGGGACTGGAAGCTTTCTTT
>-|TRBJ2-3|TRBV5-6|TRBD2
CASSGTITDTQYF
TGTGCCAGCAGCGGGACTATCACAGATACGCAGTATTTT
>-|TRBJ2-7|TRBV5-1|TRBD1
CASSLTGDEQYF
TGCGCCAGCAGCTTGACAGGGGACGAGCAGTACTTC
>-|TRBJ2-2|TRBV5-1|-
CASRPSSPAGELFF
TGCGCCAGCAGGCCCTCATCACCAGCGGGGGAGCTGTTTTTT